Each of the 8 T cell receptor beta chains below was sequenced from the same sample in a study of shared clonotypes between healthy human individuals. Sequenced by immunoSEQ multiplex PCR; TCRdb stores in-frame clones only, minus some. The sample comprises hundreds of thousands of clones, roughly 95% of which are singletons, and 0.06% rests with the top ten. Sequenced sample: naive CD4+ T cells sorted from blood. Subset denoted: CD45RA+ positively selected. The receptors were sampled from a woman in her twenties or thirties in good health.

CDR3 sequence: CASSLATGRASYEQYF. CDR3 in DNA: TGTGCCAGCAGCTTAGCAACAGGTCGAGCGTCCTACGAGCAGTACTTC. The rearrangement uses TRBV11-2 and TRBJ2-7; possibly TRBD1 for D (5 bases). Trimming left V 1 base short and J 1 base short, with 14 bases between. The CDR3 loop spans 16 amino acids. The germline CDR1 and CDR2 sequences are SGHAT and FQNNGV.

V usage is TRBV27 and J usage is TRBJ1-5, with TRBD1 matching over 10 bases. J gave up 8 bases and V 6 bases, and 10 bases lay outside the gene matches. This CDR3 spans 15 amino acids. Germline V gives CDR1 MNHEY, CDR2 SMNVEV (reference sequence). This CDR3 reads CASSPRQGASKPQHF. As DNA, the CDR3 is TGTGCCAGCAGCCCTCGACAGGGGGCTTCTAAGCCCCAGCATTTT.

Notes on this clone: Different DNA sequences within this sample yield the same CDR3. The V and J genes are TRBV6-6 and TRBJ2-7; no firm D call. Germline V CDR1 and CDR2: MNHNY, SVGAGI (reference sequence). The V end lost 2 bases, the J end lost 3 bases, and 2 bases lay between the germline ends. The CDR3 has 11 residues. In DNA, the CDR3 is TGTGCCAGCAGTTACCTCTACGAGCAGTACTTC. This translates into CASSYLYEQYF.

The J gene is TRBJ2-3, the V gene TRBV28; the match to TRBD1 covers 8 bases. CDR1 and CDR2 (germline): MDHEN, SYDVKM. J lost 1 base, V lost 6 bases, and 9 bases had no gene match. The CDR3 runs 16 residues. CDR3 amino acids: CASRPGQGRRTDTQYF. CDR3 nucleotides: TGTGCCAGCAGACCAGGACAGGGTAGGCGCACAGATACGCAGTATTTT.

The rearrangement joins TRBV6-5 to TRBJ2-1; 9 positions match TRBD2. Trimming cost V 8 bases and J 0 bases; bases outside gene matches: 2. Germline V CDR1 and CDR2: MNHEY, SVGAGI. This CDR3 spans 14 amino acids. The CDR3 spells CASVSGGSYNEQFF. In DNA, the CDR3 is TGTGCCAGCGTTAGCGGGGGCTCCTACAATGAGCAGTTCTTC.

This clone occurred a few times. The rearrangement joins TRBV7-2 to TRBJ2-7; D gene unclear. The CDR3 spans 14 residues. The germline V gene encodes CDR1 SGHTA and CDR2 FQGNSA. V was shortened by 4 bases and J by 1 base, with 11 bases between the two germline ends. The CDR3 sequence: CASSSVRTSYEQYF. CDR3 nucleotides: TGTGCCAGCAGCTCCGTCAGGACGTCCTACGAGCAGTACTTC.

The chain employs TRBV7-6 and TRBJ2-7, with D unclear. Germline CDR1 is SGHVS and CDR2 is FNYEAQ. The CDR3 is 11 residues long. The germline V and J ends were trimmed by 3 bases and 5 bases, with 5 bases remaining between them. For the CDR3, the DNA is TGTGCCAGCAGCTTGGAAAACGAGCAGTACTTC. Its translation: CASSLENEQYF.

V usage is TRBV4-1 and J usage is TRBJ2-2; TRBD2 aligns across 12 bases. CDR1 is MGHRA and CDR2 is YSYEKL in the germline V gene. This CDR3 region has 16 residues. The junction had 8 bases not matched to a gene; V was cut back by 5 bases and J by 7 bases. For the CDR3, the DNA is TGCGCCAGCAGCAAGACTAGCGGGAGAGGAATCGGGGAGCTGTTTTTT. It is translated as CASSKTSGRGIGELFF.